This T cell receptor (beta chain) was documented in a study of blood T cell repertoires in COVID-19. Study in general: Samples came from the United States, Italy and Spain, spanning acute and convalescent COVID-19. PBMCs, B-cell-depleted T cells, or T cells were the source of the cDNA or gDNA that made up the material.

Germline CDR1 reads SGHVS; CDR2 reads FQNEAQ. Germline trimming cut 5 bases from V and 4 bases from J; bases unmatched to any gene: 7. This CDR3 is built from 16 residues. Original methodology: For nucleated cells, counts were estimated from reference gene primer amplification. The protocol was immunoSEQ multiplex PCR, while the TCRdb copy is restricted to in-frame clones and leaves out a portion. V and J calls and clone size come straight from that table; D and trimming were deduced from the DNA. The table includes 65,000 to 80,000 clones, around 90% detected once. The rearrangement joins TRBV7-8 to TRBJ2-2, with 10 bases matching TRBD1. Material for sequencing was peripheral blood. This TCR came from a man between 50 and 59 years old with active COVID-19. The CDR3 sequence is CASSETGGASTGELFF. CDR3 sequence (DNA): TGTGCCAGCAGCGAGACAGGGGGCGCGAGCACCGGGGAGCTGTTTTTT.